Given below is one T cell receptor beta chain in context. The data stem from a study of shared clonotypes between healthy human individuals. Assay used: immunoSEQ multiplex PCR; TCRdb lists only in-frame clones, some missing. The sample has about 2.4 million clones, 93% seen once. This CDR3 region has 16 residues. V lost 4 bases to trimming and J lost 1 base, with 15 bases between them. CDR1 and CDR2 (germline): SGHRS, YFSETQ. Sequencing was performed on naive CD4+ T cells from PBMCs. Indicated subset: CD45RA+ positively selected. This sequence originates from a man between 18 and 35 years old in good health. Some clones in this sample may be carry-over from other donors' samples. The chain carries TRBV5-1 and TRBJ2-1; possible D gene TRBD2, 5 bases. CDR3 bases: TGCGCCAGCAGCCCAGAGCAAGGACTGTCCTACAATGAGCAGTTCTTC. This encodes CASSPEQGLSYNEQFF.